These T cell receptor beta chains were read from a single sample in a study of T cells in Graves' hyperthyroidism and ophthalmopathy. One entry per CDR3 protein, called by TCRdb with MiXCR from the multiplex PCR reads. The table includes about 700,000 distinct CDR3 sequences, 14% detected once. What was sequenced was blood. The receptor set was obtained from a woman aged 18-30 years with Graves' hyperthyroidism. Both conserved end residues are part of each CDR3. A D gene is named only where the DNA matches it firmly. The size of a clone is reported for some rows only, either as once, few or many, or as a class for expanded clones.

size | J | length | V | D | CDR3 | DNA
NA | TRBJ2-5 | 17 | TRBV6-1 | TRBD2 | CASSEEGAGGFIKTQYF | TGTGCCAGCAGTGAAGAAGGAGCGGGAGGTTTTATCAAGACCCAGTACTTC
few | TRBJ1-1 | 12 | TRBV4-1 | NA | CASSRGRGEAFF | TGCGCCAGCAGCCGGGGAAGGGGTGAAGCTTTCTTT
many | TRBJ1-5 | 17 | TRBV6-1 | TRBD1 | CASSLVGTGGLGQPQHF | TGTGCCAGCAGTTTAGTCGGGACAGGGGGTTTAGGTCAGCCCCAGCATTTT
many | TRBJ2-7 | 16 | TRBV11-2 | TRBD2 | CASSLRFSEAGYEQYF | TGTGCCAGCAGCTTACGATTTTCCGAAGCGGGGTACGAGCAGTACTTC
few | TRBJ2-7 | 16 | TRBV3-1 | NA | CASSLVGSSTYYEQYF | TGTGCCAGCAGCCTCGTCGGCTCGTCAACATACTACGAGCAGTACTTC
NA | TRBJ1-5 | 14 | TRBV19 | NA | CASPFLNGDQPQHF | TGTGCCTCCCCCTTTTTGAATGGGGATCAGCCCCAGCATTTT
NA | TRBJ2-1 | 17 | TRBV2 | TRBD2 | CASSQGGRGGSYNEQFF | TGTGCCAGCAGCCAAGGGGGGCGGGGGGGCTCCTACAATGAGCAGTTCTTC
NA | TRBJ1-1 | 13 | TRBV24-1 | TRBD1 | CATSGQGATEAFF | TGTGCCACCAGTGGGCAGGGGGCTACTGAAGCTTTCTTT
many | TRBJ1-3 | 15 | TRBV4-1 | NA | CASSQAWSTGNTIYF | TGCGCCAGCAGCCAAGCTTGGTCTACAGGAAACACCATATATTTT
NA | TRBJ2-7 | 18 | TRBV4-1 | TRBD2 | CASSPGLAGLLISYEQYF | TGCGCCAGCAGCCCCGGACTAGCGGGATTGCTTATCTCCTACGAGCAGTACTTC
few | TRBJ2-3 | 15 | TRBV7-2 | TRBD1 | CASTPGQRSTDTQYF | TGTGCCAGCACCCCGGGACAGAGAAGCACAGATACGCAGTATTTT
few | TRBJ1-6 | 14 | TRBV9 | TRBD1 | CASSVAQGGSPLHF | TGTGCCAGCAGCGTAGCACAGGGGGGTTCACCCCTCCACTTT
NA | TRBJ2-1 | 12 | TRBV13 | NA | CASSSAPNEQFF | TGTGCCAGCAGCTCAGCCCCGAATGAGCAGTTCTTC
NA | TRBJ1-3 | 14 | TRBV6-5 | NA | CASSYYGQGNTIYF | TGTGCCAGCAGTTACTACGGACAGGGAAACACCATATATTTT
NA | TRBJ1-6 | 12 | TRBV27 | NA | CANSWLGSPLHF | TGTGCCAACAGTTGGCTCGGGTCACCCCTCCACTTT
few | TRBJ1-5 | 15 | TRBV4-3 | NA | CASSQEARANQPQHF | TGCGCCAGCAGCCAAGAGGCACGGGCCAATCAGCCCCAGCATTTT
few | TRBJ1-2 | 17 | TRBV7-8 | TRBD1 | CASSLIGGTEANYGYTF | TGTGCCAGCAGCTTAATCGGCGGGACAGAGGCTAACTATGGCTACACCTTC
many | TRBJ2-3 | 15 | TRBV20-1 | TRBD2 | CSARDPSGREDTQYF | TGCAGTGCTAGAGATCCTAGCGGGAGAGAGGATACGCAGTATTTT
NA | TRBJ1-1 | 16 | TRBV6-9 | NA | CASSSTSGSLGAEAFF | TGTGCCAGCAGTTCTACCTCCGGGTCCCTAGGCGCTGAAGCTTTCTTT
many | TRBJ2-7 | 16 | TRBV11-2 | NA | CASSLVRLGAHYEQYF | TGTGCCAGCAGCTTAGTGCGGCTAGGGGCGCACTACGAGCAGTACTTC
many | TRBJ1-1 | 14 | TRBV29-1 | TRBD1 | CSVVGVNRGTEAFF | TGCAGCGTTGTGGGAGTTAACAGGGGGACTGAAGCTTTCTTT
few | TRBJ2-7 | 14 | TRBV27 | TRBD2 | CASSRRGSRYEQYF | TGTGCCAGCAGCCGACGCGGGAGTAGGTACGAGCAGTACTTC
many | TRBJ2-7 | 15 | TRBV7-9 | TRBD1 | CASSTLTGFSYEQYF | TGTGCCAGCAGCACGTTGACAGGGTTCTCCTACGAGCAGTACTTC
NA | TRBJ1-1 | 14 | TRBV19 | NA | CASSLGWTPAEAFF | TGTGCCAGTAGCTTGGGGTGGACCCCCGCGGAAGCTTTCTTT
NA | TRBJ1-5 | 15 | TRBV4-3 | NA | CASSQDRSPGKPQHF | TGCGCCAGCAGCCAAGATCGTTCTCCGGGAAAGCCCCAGCATTTT
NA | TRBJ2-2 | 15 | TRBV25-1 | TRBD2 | CASRKREPNTGELFF | TGTGCCAGCAGAAAGCGGGAGCCGAACACCGGGGAGCTGTTTTTT
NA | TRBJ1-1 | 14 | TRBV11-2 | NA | CASSSQASGTEAFF | TGTGCCAGCAGCTCACAGGCATCAGGCACTGAAGCTTTCTTT
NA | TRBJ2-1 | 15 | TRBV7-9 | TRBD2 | CASSMGLAANNEQFF | TGTGCCAGCAGCATGGGACTAGCGGCCAACAATGAGCAGTTCTTC
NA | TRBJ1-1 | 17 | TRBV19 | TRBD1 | CASSNVGRTGWDTEAFF | TGTGCCAGTAGTAATGTGGGCCGGACAGGGTGGGACACTGAAGCTTTCTTT
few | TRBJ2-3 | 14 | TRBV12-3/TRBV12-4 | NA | CASSWKRYTDTQYF | TGTGCCAGCAGTTGGAAGCGGTACACAGATACGCAGTATTTT
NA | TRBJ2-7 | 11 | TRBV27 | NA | CASSPGIGQYF | TGTGCCAGCAGCCCAGGGATAGGGCAGTACTTC
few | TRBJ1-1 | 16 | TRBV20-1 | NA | CSARGTYHALNTEAFF | TGCAGTGCTAGAGGAACCTACCACGCGCTGAACACTGAAGCTTTCTTT
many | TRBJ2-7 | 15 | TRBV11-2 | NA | CASSLERLFTYEQYF | TGTGCCAGCAGCTTAGAGAGGCTTTTCACCTACGAGCAGTACTTC
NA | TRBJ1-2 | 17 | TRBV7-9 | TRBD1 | CASSLVSGQTFGYGYTF | TGTGCCAGCAGCTTAGTATCGGGACAGACATTCGGCTATGGCTACACCTTC
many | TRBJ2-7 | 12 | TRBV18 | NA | CASSIQSYEQYF | TGTGCCAGCTCAATACAGAGCTACGAGCAGTACTTC
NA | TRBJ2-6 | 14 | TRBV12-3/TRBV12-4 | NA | CTSSVGAGANVLTF | TGTACCAGCAGTGTGGGGGCTGGGGCCAACGTCCTGACTTTC
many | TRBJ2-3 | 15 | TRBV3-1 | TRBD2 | CASSQVGLAGDTQYF | TGTGCCAGCAGCCAAGTTGGACTAGCGGGGGATACGCAGTATTTT
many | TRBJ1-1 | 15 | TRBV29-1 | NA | CSVEPPGRVYGEAFF | TGCAGCGTTGAGCCCCCAGGGCGGGTTTATGGTGAAGCTTTCTTT
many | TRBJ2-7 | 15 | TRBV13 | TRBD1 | CASSSRGTGLEEQYF | TGTGCCAGCAGCTCCAGAGGGACAGGGTTAGAAGAGCAGTACTTC
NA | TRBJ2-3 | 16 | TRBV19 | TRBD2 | CASSILAVSYTDTQYF | TGTGCCAGTAGTATACTAGCGGTCTCATACACAGATACGCAGTATTTT
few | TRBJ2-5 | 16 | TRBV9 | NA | CASSVARDGALETQYF | TGTGCCAGCAGCGTAGCTAGGGATGGGGCTTTAGAGACCCAGTACTTC
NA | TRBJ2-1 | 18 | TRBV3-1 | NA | CASSQVPMLGEGNNEQFF | TGTGCCAGCAGCCAAGTCCCCATGTTAGGGGAAGGGAACAATGAGCAGTTCTTC
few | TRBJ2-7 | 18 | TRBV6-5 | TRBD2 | CASSYPEYTSGLPYEQYF | TGTGCCAGCAGTTACCCAGAATATACTAGCGGCCTCCCCTACGAGCAGTACTTC
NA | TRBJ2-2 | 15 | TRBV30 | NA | CAWSSLLGAGGELFF | TGTGCCTGGAGCTCTCTTTTGGGGGCGGGCGGGGAGCTGTTTTTT
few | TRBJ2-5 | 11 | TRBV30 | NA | CAWSSNKRKYF | TGTGCCTGGAGTTCTAACAAACGCAAGTACTTC
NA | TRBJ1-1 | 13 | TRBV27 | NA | CASRWGSRAEAFF | TGTGCCAGCCGCTGGGGGTCAAGGGCTGAAGCTTTCTTT
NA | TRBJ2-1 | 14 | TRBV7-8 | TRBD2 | CASSTTGGRGEQFF | TGTGCCAGCAGCACCACGGGGGGGAGGGGTGAGCAGTTCTTC
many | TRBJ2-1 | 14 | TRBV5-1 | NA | CASSYGTSYNEQFF | TGCGCCAGCAGCTACGGGACTTCCTACAATGAGCAGTTCTTC
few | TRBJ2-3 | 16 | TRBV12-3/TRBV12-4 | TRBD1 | CASSYLQGWRVGTQYF | TGTGCCAGCAGTTATCTACAGGGGTGGCGTGTGGGTACGCAGTATTTT
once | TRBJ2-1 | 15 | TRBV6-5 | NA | CASSYSNGAISEQFF | TGTGCCAGCAGTTACTCAAATGGTGCAATAAGTGAGCAGTTCTTC
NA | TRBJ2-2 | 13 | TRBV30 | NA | CAWSESGTGELFF | TGTGCCTGGAGTGAGAGCGGCACCGGGGAGCTGTTTTTT
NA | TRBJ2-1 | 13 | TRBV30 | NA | CARASQTYNEQFF | TGTGCCCGCGCCAGCCAGACCTACAATGAGCAGTTCTTC
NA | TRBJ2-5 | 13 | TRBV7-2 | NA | CASRFGFQETQYF | TGTGCCAGCAGATTCGGTTTTCAAGAGACCCAGTACTTC
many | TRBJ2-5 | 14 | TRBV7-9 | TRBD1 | CASSRTGGGETQYF | TGTGCCAGCAGCCGGACAGGGGGCGGAGAGACCCAGTACTTC
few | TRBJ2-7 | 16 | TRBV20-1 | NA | CSARGTQGQESYEQYF | TGCAGTGCTAGGGGTACTCAGGGGCAGGAATCCTACGAGCAGTACTTC
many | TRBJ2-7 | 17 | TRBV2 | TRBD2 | CASRMGLAGAGAYEQYF | TGTGCCAGCAGAATGGGACTAGCGGGAGCGGGTGCCTACGAGCAGTACTTC
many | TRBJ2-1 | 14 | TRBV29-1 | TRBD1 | CSAVPGQGVNEQFF | TGCAGCGCCGTACCGGGACAGGGGGTAAATGAGCAGTTCTTC